This T cell receptor (beta chain) stems from a study of CD8 T cells in Susac syndrome. Germline loops: CDR1 GTSNPN, CDR2 SVGIG (reference sequence). V was cut by 0 bases and J by 6 bases, with 11 bases left in between. This CDR3 spans 14 amino acids. This clonotype was seen a single time. With random hexamers, about 0.45 to 1 ug RNA was reverse transcribed. TCRdb passed the immunoSEQ multiplex PCR reads through MiXCR, listing each CDR3 protein once. The sample carries roughly 89,000 distinct CDR3 sequences, 95% to 97% recorded once. The sequencing input was CD8+ T cells from PBMCs. The chain couples TRBV30 to TRBJ2-2; the D is unclear. The TCR comes from a human donor with Susac syndrome. CDR3 amino acids: CAWSVGLQAGELFF. CDR3 DNA: TGTGCCTGGAGTGTCGGCCTCCAAGCCGGGGAGCTGTTTTTT.